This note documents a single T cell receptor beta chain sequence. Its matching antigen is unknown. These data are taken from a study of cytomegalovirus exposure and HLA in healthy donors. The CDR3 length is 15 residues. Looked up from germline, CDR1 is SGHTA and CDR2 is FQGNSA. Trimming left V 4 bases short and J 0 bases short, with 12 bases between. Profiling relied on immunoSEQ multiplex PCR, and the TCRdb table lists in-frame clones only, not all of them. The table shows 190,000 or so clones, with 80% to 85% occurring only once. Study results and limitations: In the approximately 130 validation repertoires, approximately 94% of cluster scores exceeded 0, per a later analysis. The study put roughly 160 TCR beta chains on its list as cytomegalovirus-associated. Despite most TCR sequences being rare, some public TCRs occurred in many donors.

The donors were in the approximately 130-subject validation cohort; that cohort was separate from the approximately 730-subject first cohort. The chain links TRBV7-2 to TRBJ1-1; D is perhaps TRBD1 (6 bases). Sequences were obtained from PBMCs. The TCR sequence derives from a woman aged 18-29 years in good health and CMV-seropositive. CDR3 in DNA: TGTGCCAGCAGCTCCCCCGGACAGATGAACACTGAAGCTTTCTTT. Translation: CASSSPGQMNTEAFF. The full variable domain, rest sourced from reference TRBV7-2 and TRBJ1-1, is GAGVSQSPSNKVTEKGKDVELRCDPISGHTALYWYRQSLGQGLEFLIYFQGNSAPDKSGLPSDRFSAERTGGSVSTLTIQRTQQEDSAVYLCASSSPGQMNTEAFFGQGTRLTVV.